These 5 T cell receptor beta chains were sequenced from one sample in a study of CD8 T cells in Susac syndrome. A quantity of about 0.5 to 1 ug RNA underwent reverse transcription using random hexamers. A single record per CDR3 protein comes from TCRdb applying MiXCR to the immunoSEQ multiplex PCR reads. Here the sample spans 75,000 to 95,000 distinct CDR3 sequences, about 91% being singletons. The sequenced sample consisted of CD8+ T cells from PBMCs. The receptor set was obtained from a human donor with multiple sclerosis.

The chain links TRBV27 to TRBJ1-5; tentative D call: TRBD1 (6 bases). The CDR3 loop spans 15 amino acids. Germline V gene sequence: CDR1 MNHEY, CDR2 SMNVEV (reference sequence). Trimming shortened V by 5 bases and J by 6 bases, and 17 bases separated the two germline ends. The CDR3 coding sequence is TGTGCCAGCAGTCTCTCCTGGGGGCAGCGTCAGCCCCAGCATTTT. Residues: CASSLSWGQRQPQHF.

The DNA for the CDR3 is TGTGCCAGCAGTTTATTTAGCGGGGAAGAGACCCAGTACTTC. Its translation: CASSLFSGEETQYF. The J gene is TRBJ2-5, the V gene TRBV27; 8 nucleotides align to TRBD2. CDR3 size: 14 residues. The germline V gene encodes CDR1 MNHEY and CDR2 SMNVEV (reference sequence). J lost 3 bases, V lost 1 base, and 1 base had no gene match.

The J gene is TRBJ2-3, the V gene TRBV11-2; D remains ambiguous. The V and J ends lost 2 bases and 4 bases respectively, with 16 bases between them. CDR1 and CDR2 from the germline V gene are SGHAT and FQNNGV. This CDR3 region has 16 residues. This CDR3 is CASSLNGPRGPDTQYF. CDR3 DNA sequence: TGTGCCAGCAGCTTAAATGGACCGCGAGGACCAGATACGCAGTATTTT.

This chain joins TRBV3-1 and TRBJ2-7, with D perhaps being TRBD1 or TRBD2 (5 bases each). The germline V gene has CDR1 LGHDT and CDR2 YNNKEL (reference sequence). Trimming pared 0 bases from V and 7 bases from J, leaving 16 bases between. CDR3 size: 15 residues. Here the CDR3 DNA reads TGTGCCAGCAGCCAAGACAGGGAGCTCTTGCGGGAGCAGTACTTC. Translated, it gives CASSQDRELLREQYF.

The chain uses TRBV4-1 and TRBJ2-1, with D possibly matching TRBD1 (6 bases). Per the germline V gene, CDR1 is MGHRA and CDR2 is YSYEKL. Trimming pared 1 base from V and 14 bases from J, leaving 15 bases between. This CDR3 is built from 13 residues. The CDR3 reads CASSQGGGRGEFF. In DNA form, the CDR3 reads TGCGCCAGCAGCCAAGGAGGGGGTAGAGGGGAGTTCTTC.